This T cell receptor (beta chain) was sequenced in a study of beta chain features in type 1 diabetes. About the study: Age, gender and cell yields were similar between patients and healthy donors. Sorted cell examination encompassed approximately 110 million cells across all samples.

Of note for this clone: Its antigen is still unknown.

With 6 bases clipped from V and 2 bases from J, the junction kept 6 bases outside the gene matches. Germline CDR1 MGHDK, CDR2 SYGVNS. The CDR3 has 15 amino acids. Notes on the study in general: All four CD4+ subsets of Type 1 diabetes patients contained TCRB CDR3s that were moderately but significantly shorter.

Expressed TCRB transcripts were sequenced because the entire RNA isolate underwent reverse transcription. The method was immunoSEQ multiplex PCR; TCRdb's version includes in-frame clones alone and lacks a portion of them. The profile covers 200,000 to 300,000 clones, with approximately 15% appearing a single time and 0.015% to 0.02% taken by the ten largest. The single heparinised draw taken from each donor contained about 100 mL of blood on average. Markers CD45RO/CCR7/CD25/CD127/CD95/CD27 served to sort CD4+ naive, central memory, regulatory and stem cell-like memory cells. Sequencing was carried out using naive CD4+ T cells from blood. The receptor was derived from a man aged 25-45 years with type 1 diabetes. The chain carries TRBV25-1 and TRBJ2-7; 11 bases map to TRBD1. CDR3 protein: CASSRAGQGAYEQYF. CDR3 DNA sequence: TGTGCCAGCAGCAGAGCGGGACAGGGGGCCTACGAGCAGTACTTC.